This is a list of T cell receptor beta chains from one sample in a study of lymphopenia after photon versus proton radiotherapy. TCRdb's table, derived via immunoSEQ multiplex PCR, lists solely in-frame clones and lacks some. The sample lists about 50,000 clones, 92% seen once, with about a sixth in the top ten. The sequenced sample was peripheral blood, obtained from a patient treated with photon-based radiotherapy. All receptors derive from a woman aged 40 to 50 with cholangiocarcinoma. The CDR3 runs from the conserved cysteine through the conserved F or W.

v_gene,CDR3aa
TRBV4-1,CASSGTLTDTQYF
TRBV13,CASSLALRTSDPYEQYF
TRBV29-1,CSVGTGGRTDTQYF
TRBV9,CASSVGSSYNSPLHF
TRBV28,CAGGTAPEAFF
TRBV2,CASTDRGGYPQHF
TRBV6-1,CASSDLGQAGYETQYF
TRBV6-1,CASSVSRAGRGYTF
TRBV29-1,CSVGPGQGRETQYF
TRBV5-6,CASSLRGTEAFF
TRBV19,CASSTRDSSYEQYF
TRBV6-6,CASSYDNLRELFF
TRBV6-1,CAGWTPGGGYTF
TRBV2,CARDAGTHDTDTQYF
TRBV5-1,CASSFTTGVAEAFF
TRBV18,CASSPYHEETQYF
TRBV4-3,CASSHSGSYEQYF
TRBV28,CASMTRTPGQPGLAGEQYF
TRBV30,CAWWVGTGELFF
TRBV2,CASARDNYGYTF
TRBV28,CASSNSGRYGAELFF
TRBV5-1,CASSSGQVQETQYF
TRBV15,CATSGTGSRQPQHF
TRBV5-1,CASSLGLSYLNNEQFF
TRBV5-5,CASRRAGGASTDTQYF
TRBV4-3,CASSRAGPGFSGNTIYF
TRBV28,CASSLITGTGSGELFF
TRBV28,CASSGPGDRFNTEAFF
TRBV14,CASSQALAGPKNIQYF